Each of the 8 T cell receptor beta chains below was sequenced from the same sample in a study of PD-1 blockade in mismatch repair-deficient tumors. The data were produced by immunoSEQ multiplex PCR, yet TCRdb's version contains in-frame clones alone and is incomplete. The sample has tens of thousands of clones, 81% seen once. The sample was peripheral blood, taken 12 weeks after starting pembrolizumab. The origin of the receptors is an adult with mismatch repair-deficient cancer.

This chain links TRBV6-1 with TRBJ1-1; 7 bases are shared with TRBD1. Germline loops: CDR1 MNHNS, CDR2 SASEGT. V was clipped by 6 bases and J by 1 base; unmatched bases: 5. This CDR3 is built from 14 residues. CDR3 region: CASRLRTGNTEAFF. CDR3 in DNA: TGTGCCAGCAGACTCCGGACAGGGAACACTGAAGCTTTCTTT.

This rearrangement joins TRBV6-4 to TRBJ1-5; 7 bases are a match to TRBD1. Germline V gene data show CDR1 as MRHNA and CDR2 as SNTAGT. This CDR3 has 14 residues. V shed 3 bases, J shed 5 bases, and the junction held 4 bases outside the gene matches. CDR3 loop: CASSERDSHQPQHF. The CDR3 nucleotides read TGTGCCAGCAGTGAGCGGGACAGCCATCAGCCCCAGCATTTT.

This rearrangement joins TRBV7-9 to TRBJ1-2, with D possibly matching TRBD1 (5 bases). The CDR3 length is 14 residues. V lost 1 base, J lost 6 bases, and 12 bases lay in between. Germline CDR1 SEHNR, CDR2 FQNEAQ (reference sequence). CDR3 DNA: TGTGCCAGCAGCTTAGGGGCAGGGCTCGATGGCTACACCTTC. Protein sequence: CASSLGAGLDGYTF.

J is TRBJ2-7 and V is TRBV5-4; the D gene is possibly TRBD1 (5 bases). Germline-derived CDR1 and CDR2 are SGHNT and YYREEE (reference sequence). V gave up 1 base and J gave up 5 bases, with 13 bases separating them. The CDR3 has 14 residues. CDR3: CASSLQQAGHEQYF. The CDR3 coding sequence is TGTGCCAGCAGCTTGCAACAGGCCGGCCACGAGCAGTACTTC.

This clone was seen a single time. CDR3 protein: CASSFIGDPYEQYF. The CDR3, as DNA: TGTGCCAGCAGTTTCATAGGGGATCCCTACGAGCAGTACTTC. The chain is built from TRBV27 and TRBJ2-7, with D possibly TRBD1 on 5 matching bases. The germline gives CDR1 MNHEY, CDR2 SMNVEV (reference sequence). The CDR3 covers 14 residues. Trimming stripped 3 bases from V and 2 bases from J, with 11 bases between.

The rearrangement joins TRBV5-8 to TRBJ1-1; possible D gene TRBD1, 6 bases. V was trimmed by 4 bases and J by 7 bases, leaving 23 bases between them. The CDR3 sequence is 16 residues long. CDR1 is SGHTS and CDR2 is YDEGEE in the germline V gene. The CDR3 protein is CASSPRWGGGNFEAFF. CDR3 nucleotide sequence: TGTGCCAGCAGCCCGCGTTGGGGGGGCGGGAATTTTGAAGCTTTCTTT.

This rearrangement joins TRBV29-1 to TRBJ1-4; no clear D gene. Trimming removed 7 bases at V and 15 bases at J, with 24 bases between. The length of the CDR3 is 13 residues. The germline V gene encodes CDR1 SQVTM and CDR2 ANQGSEA. CDR3 residues: CSGQDMGSGMVFF. Written as DNA, the CDR3 is TGCAGCGGCCAAGACATGGGCAGTGGGATGGTGTTTTTT.

The V call is TRBV7-2, the J call TRBJ2-2, with 9 nucleotides matching TRBD2. Germline V CDR1 and CDR2: SGHTA, FQGNSA. The CDR3 is made up of 16 amino acids. J gave up 5 bases and V 1 base, and 5 bases lay outside the gene matches. The CDR3 DNA sequence: TGTGCCAGCAGCTTAGTCGCGGGAGGGGGGACCGGGGAGCTGTTTTTT. Amino acid sequence: CASSLVAGGGTGELFF.